Below, 14 T cell receptor beta chains from the same sample are listed, as sequenced in a study of patients and donors after allogeneic stem cell transplantation. TCRdb called the RT-PCR reads again in MiXCR, with one record for every CDR3 protein. The sample lists about 230,000 distinct CDR3 sequences, 14% occurring once. The source material was blood, either unsorted or a sorted T cell fraction (not recorded which). Receptors originate from a human donor who was either an allogeneic HSCT recipient or a stem cell or donor lymphocyte infusion donor (not recorded which). It is not recorded whose cells these are; they may come from a transplant donor.

This clonotype was picked up a small number of times. V usage is TRBV5-1 and J usage is TRBJ2-7; maybe TRBD2 (6 bases). Germline CDR1 SGHRS, CDR2 YFSETQ. This CDR3 is built from 14 residues. With 0 bases removed from V and 4 bases from J, the gap between germline ends came to 11 bases. As DNA, the CDR3 is TGCGCCAGCAGCTTGGGGGCGGGATTTTACGAGCAGTACTTC. Protein product: CASSLGAGFYEQYF.

The sample holds many counts of this clonotype. The chain combines TRBV7-9 with TRBJ2-3; D unresolved. The germline V and J ends were trimmed by 6 bases and 4 bases, with 11 bases remaining between them. Germline V gives CDR1 SEHNR, CDR2 FQNEAQ (reference sequence). This CDR3 spans 13 amino acids. This chain's CDR3 is CASRLLLADTQYF. The DNA for the CDR3 is TGTGCCAGCAGACTGCTTCTCGCAGATACGCAGTATTTT.

This clonotype appeared many times. The chain joins TRBV19 to TRBJ2-1; TRBD1 might be the D (7 bases). This CDR3 region has 15 residues. The V gene's germline CDR1 is LNHDA and CDR2 SQIVND (reference sequence). V lost 5 bases and J lost 0, with 11 bases in between. CDR3 coding DNA: TGTGCCAGTAGTCCAGGGGGGACCTCCTACAATGAGCAGTTCTTC. Encoded protein: CASSPGGTSYNEQFF.

The table lists this clonotype with a few counts. The chain links TRBV20-1 to TRBJ1-5; maybe TRBD1 (5 bases). V was trimmed by 7 bases and J by 3 bases, leaving 13 bases between them. CDR3 size: 13 residues. In germline, CDR1 is DFQATT, CDR2 SNEGSKA (reference sequence). The DNA for the CDR3 is TGCAGTGTGTCGGGGGAGCCCAATCAGCCCCAGCATTTT. The encoded protein is CSVSGEPNQPQHF.

This clonotype was recorded a few times. CDR3 protein: CASSRKSGSEAFF. The CDR3 DNA reads TGTGCCAGCAGCCGTAAATCGGGGAGTGAAGCTTTCTTT. The chain has TRBV3-1 and TRBJ1-1, with D unresolved. V was cut by 4 bases and J by 7 bases, with 13 bases left in between. Germline CDR1 and CDR2: LGHDT and YNNKEL (reference sequence). The CDR3 covers 13 residues.

J is TRBJ1-1 and V is TRBV16; D is ambiguous. The germline V and J ends were trimmed by 4 bases and 7 bases, with 19 bases remaining between them. CDR1 KGHSY and CDR2 FQNENV come from the germline V gene. This CDR3 has 15 amino acids. The CDR3 DNA reads TGTGCCAGCAGCCTCACGCGGTCCTCCACGGATGAAGCTTTCTTT. This encodes CASSLTRSSTDEAFF.

There are a few counts of this clonotype. The J gene is TRBJ2-3, the V gene TRBV18; D possibly corresponds to TRBD2 (7 bases). CDR1 is KGHSH and CDR2 is LQKENI in the germline V gene. V was pared by 2 bases and J by 6 bases, with 18 bases between. The CDR3 is 16 amino acids. CDR3: CASSPSPGGGGDTQYF. The DNA of the CDR3 is TGTGCCAGCTCACCATCCCCTGGCGGGGGCGGGGATACGCAGTATTTT.

This clonotype was counted a few times. The chain couples TRBV7-2 to TRBJ2-1; D is unresolved. CDR1 SGHTA and CDR2 FQGNSA come from the germline V gene. The CDR3 loop spans 12 amino acids. V gave up 5 bases and J gave up 9 bases, with 11 bases separating them. The DNA for the CDR3 is TGTGCCAGCAGCGCAATGTGGGCTGAGCAGTTCTTC. Amino acids: CASSAMWAEQFF.

The V gene is TRBV20-1, the J gene TRBJ2-5; 11 bases agree with TRBD2. The CDR3 consists of 16 residues. Trimming cost V 4 bases and J 3 bases; bases outside gene matches: 10. CDR1 is DFQATT and CDR2 is SNEGSKA in the germline V gene (reference sequence). In nucleotides, the CDR3 is TGCAGTGCTAACCCAACTAGCGGGAGCCCCAAAGAGACCCAGTACTTC. Translated: CSANPTSGSPKETQYF.

The CDR3 DNA follows: TGTGCCAGCAGTCAACAGGTCTCTGGGGCCAACGTCCTGACTTTC. Translation: CASSQQVSGANVLTF. V is TRBV6-1 and J is TRBJ2-6; a weak D match, TRBD1 (5 bases). Germline CDR1 MNHNS, CDR2 SASEGT. The CDR3 spans 15 residues. V lost 5 bases and J lost 0, with 8 bases in between.

In its sample, this clonotype was seen a few times. V usage is TRBV2 and J usage is TRBJ1-1; 9 bases fit TRBD1. The CDR3 length is 15 residues. The V gene's germline CDR1 is SNHLY and CDR2 FYNNEI. V lost 5 bases and J lost 3; bases outside the gene matches: 7. The CDR3 nucleotides are TGTGCCAGCAGTCAGGACAGGGGCGGTTACACTGAAGCTTTCTTT. Amino acids: CASSQDRGGYTEAFF.

This clonotype was detected many times. The chain links TRBV4-2 to TRBJ2-7; D is possibly TRBD2 (6 bases). Trimming pared 0 bases from V and 0 bases from J, leaving 18 bases between. CDR3 length: 18 amino acids. Looked up from germline, CDR1 is LGHNA and CDR2 is YNFKEQ. The CDR3 reads CASSQDLGLRGSSYEQYF. In DNA, the CDR3 is TGTGCCAGCAGCCAAGATTTGGGGCTCCGGGGGAGCTCCTACGAGCAGTACTTC.

There are many counts of this clonotype. The V gene is TRBV15, the J gene TRBJ2-3; a weak D match, TRBD2 (7 bases). The V gene's germline CDR1 is LNHNV and CDR2 YYDKDF (reference sequence). CDR3 length equals 15 residues. The germline V and J ends were trimmed by 3 bases and 4 bases, with 14 bases remaining between them. The chain's CDR3 is CATSSPRGGADTQYF. In DNA form, the CDR3 reads TGTGCCACCAGCAGTCCCCGAGGGGGGGCAGATACGCAGTATTTT.

In its sample, this clonotype was seen many times. The V and J genes are TRBV20-1 and TRBJ2-1; TRBD1 might be the D (6 bases). Germline lookup yields CDR1 DFQATT and CDR2 SNEGSKA (reference sequence). The V gene lost 8 bases and the J gene lost 7 bases, with 12 bases spanning the gap. The CDR3 has 11 residues. CDR3 amino acids: CSIFRGNEQFF. CDR3 DNA sequence: TGCAGTATTTTCAGGGGTAATGAGCAGTTCTTC.